This T cell receptor (beta chain) was identified in a study of blood T cell repertoires in COVID-19. Assay used: immunoSEQ multiplex PCR; TCRdb lists only in-frame clones, some missing. Of over 200,000 clones in the sample, 80% to 90% were seen once. The V gene lost 1 base and the J gene lost 7 bases, with 14 bases spanning the gap. The CDR3 is 15 residues long. Germline lookup yields CDR1 SEHNR and CDR2 FQNEAQ (reference sequence). The origin of this receptor is a woman under 40 who had been exposed to COVID-19. This sequence joins TRBV7-9 and TRBJ1-5; D is possibly TRBD1 (5 bases). Sequencing was done on a sample of PBMCs or T cells enriched from blood (not recorded which). CDR3 DNA sequence: TGTGCCAGCAGCTTAGATGGGGGGATCGGGCAGCCCCAGCATTTT. Its translation is CASSLDGGIGQPQHF.